These 17 T cell receptor beta chains came from one sample sequenced in a study of cytomegalovirus exposure and HLA in healthy donors. The PCR had 60 Vbeta and 13 Jbeta primers. Clones were sequenced by immunoSEQ multiplex PCR, and TCRdb holds only the in-frame ones, with some missing. The sample has approximately 150,000 clones, 73% seen once. Input material: PBMCs. These receptors came from a woman under 30 in good health and CMV-seropositive.

This clone was seen more than once but under ten times. The genes are TRBV28 and TRBJ2-3; the match to TRBD2 covers 15 bases. From germline, CDR1 is MDHEN and CDR2 SYDVKM. The V and J ends lost 3 bases and 2 bases, in that order; junction bases with no gene match: 6. CDR3 size: 18 residues. The CDR3 DNA sequence: TGTGCCAGCAGTTTTTGGGGACTAGCGGGGGGAGTCACAGATACGCAGTATTTT. The encoded protein is CASSFWGLAGGVTDTQYF.

The rearrangement joins TRBV6-4 to TRBJ1-4, with D perhaps matching TRBD1 (6 bases). The ends were cut back, 5 bases at V and 0 bases at J, with 10 bases in the middle. This CDR3 spans 15 amino acids. CDR1 and CDR2 from the germline V gene are MRHNA and SNTAGT. The CDR3 loop reads CASSPDSATNEKLFF. The DNA for the CDR3 is TGTGCCAGCAGTCCGGACAGTGCAACTAATGAAAAACTGTTTTTT.

The chain is built from TRBV28 and TRBJ1-2; the D gene is possibly TRBD1 (6 bases). This CDR3 is built from 12 residues. Germline CDR1 is MDHEN and CDR2 is SYDVKM. V was trimmed by 7 bases and J by 8 bases, leaving 14 bases between them. CDR3 bases: TGTGCCAGCACTCGGACAGCTTGGGGCTACACCTTC. Amino acids: CASTRTAWGYTF.

CDR3 residues: CASRPGLGANEQFF. Written as DNA, the CDR3 is TGTGCCAGCAGGCCGGGACTAGGGGCCAATGAGCAGTTCTTC. The V and J genes are TRBV2 and TRBJ2-1; 8 positions match TRBD2. The CDR3 is 14 amino acids. The trim removed 6 bases at V and 6 bases at J, leaving 7 bases unmatched. Germline V gene sequence: CDR1 SNHLY, CDR2 FYNNEI. The entire variable domain, with the rest obtained from reference TRBV2 and TRBJ2-1, is as follows: EPEVTQTPSHQVTQMGQEVILRCVPISNHLYFYWYRQILGQKVEFLVSFYNNEISEKSEIFDDQFSVERPDGSNFTLKIRSTKLEDSAMYFCASRPGLGANEQFFGPGTRLTVL.

The genes are TRBV6-1 and TRBJ1-4; 8 bases are shared with TRBD1. This CDR3 has 14 amino acids. Germline CDR1 MNHNS, CDR2 SASEGT. With V trimmed by 6 bases and J by 6 bases, 6 bases remained unmatched. Written as DNA, the CDR3 is TGTGCCAGCAGGGGACAGGTCACGGATGAAAAACTGTTTTTT. As protein: CASRGQVTDEKLFF.

The chain carries TRBV18 and TRBJ1-1; 9 bases agree with TRBD1. CDR3 size: 15 residues. The V and J ends lost 4 bases and 7 bases, in that order; junction bases with no gene match: 10. CDR1 and CDR2 (germline): KGHSH, LQKENI. This CDR3 reads CASSLTTGGPLEAFF. The CDR3 DNA reads TGTGCCAGCTCACTAACGACAGGGGGTCCGCTTGAAGCTTTCTTT.

This rearrangement joins TRBV6-5 to TRBJ2-4, with D perhaps TRBD2 (5 bases). This CDR3 region has 12 residues. The germline V gene encodes CDR1 MNHEY and CDR2 SVGAGI. V lost 4 bases and J 16 bases, leaving 17 bases between the germline ends. CDR3 residues: CASSSEGRFRYF. CDR3 DNA sequence: TGTGCCAGCAGTTCCGAGGGCCGATTCCGCTACTTC.

The chain is built from TRBV7-2 and TRBJ2-5; 8 positions match TRBD2. J lost 8 bases, V lost 3 bases, and 8 bases had no gene match. The CDR3 has 14 amino acids. Germline V CDR1 and CDR2: SGHTA, FQGNSA. CDR3 amino acids: CASSFDRGGFTQYF. For the CDR3, the DNA is TGTGCCAGCAGCTTCGATCGGGGGGGGTTTACCCAGTACTTC.

CDR3 residues: CASSEGGTGGVPQYF. CDR3 in DNA: TGTGCCAGCAGTGAAGGAGGGACAGGGGGGGTTCCGCAGTACTTC. The rearrangement uses TRBV2 and TRBJ2-7; 11 nucleotides agree with TRBD1. After removal of 1 base from V and 9 bases from J, the junction contained 8 bases not matched to a gene. The germline CDR1 and CDR2 sequences are SNHLY and FYNNEI. The CDR3 is 15 residues long. Variable domain in full (rest from reference TRBV2 and TRBJ2-7): EPEVTQTPSHQVTQMGQEVILRCVPISNHLYFYWYRQILGQKVEFLVSFYNNEISEKSEIFDDQFSVERPDGSNFTLKIRSTKLEDSAMYFCASSEGGTGGVPQYFGPGTRLTVT.

The chain has TRBV6-1 and TRBJ2-5; a possible D gene is TRBD1 (5 bases). The germline gives CDR1 MNHNS, CDR2 SASEGT. CDR3 size: 13 residues. V was pared by 3 bases and J by 10 bases, with 15 bases between. The CDR3 DNA sequence: TGTGCCAGCAGTGATGGGCAGGGCTGGATCCAGTACTTC. Amino acid sequence: CASSDGQGWIQYF.

The CDR3 sequence: CASSLYGTGTEQYF. CDR3 bases: TGTGCCAGCAGCTTATATGGGACAGGGACCGAGCAGTACTTC. The chain combines TRBV7-2 with TRBJ2-7, with TRBD1 identical over 9 bases. The CDR3 covers 14 residues. Germline CDR1 SGHTA, CDR2 FQGNSA. Trimming at V came to 2 bases and at J to 6 bases, leaving 5 bases not matched to a gene. Full variable domain (outside the CDR3, taken from reference TRBV7-2 and TRBJ2-7): GAGVSQSPSNKVTEKGKDVELRCDPISGHTALYWYRQSLGQGLEFLIYFQGNSAPDKSGLPSDRFSAERTGGSVSTLTIQRTQQEDSAVYLCASSLYGTGTEQYFGPGTRLTVT.

V is TRBV30 and J is TRBJ2-7, with a possible D match to TRBD1 (6 bases). Trimming removed 0 bases at V and 3 bases at J, with 15 bases between. The CDR3 has 15 residues. Germline V CDR1 and CDR2: GTSNPN, SVGIG (reference sequence). This CDR3 reads CAWSVLDSPGYEQYF. DNA of the CDR3: TGTGCCTGGAGTGTTTTGGACAGTCCGGGCTACGAGCAGTACTTC.

To note about this clone: The same CDR3 also results from other DNA sequences found in this sample. The gene calls are TRBV5-1 and TRBJ2-5, with D maybe TRBD2 (6 bases). Between the trimmed V and J ends, which lost 0 bases and 2 bases, there was a span of 14 bases. From germline, CDR1 is SGHRS and CDR2 YFSETQ. The length of the CDR3 is 16 residues. The CDR3 reads CASSLDPAGLQETQYF. CDR3 in DNA: TGCGCCAGCAGCTTGGATCCAGCGGGCCTGCAAGAGACCCAGTACTTC.

The J gene is TRBJ2-7, the V gene TRBV19, with D perhaps TRBD2 (5 bases). This CDR3 is built from 14 residues. Germline V gives CDR1 LNHDA, CDR2 SQIVND (reference sequence). The V end was cut by 2 bases, the J end by 4 bases, with 12 bases between. The DNA for the CDR3 is TGTGCCAGTAGTATACCGGGGTTTGAATACGAGCAGTACTTC. It encodes CASSIPGFEYEQYF.

This chain joins TRBV15 and TRBJ1-6; D unresolved. The CDR3 sequence is 15 residues long. CDR1 and CDR2 from the germline V gene are LNHNV and YYDKDF (reference sequence). The V and J ends lost 9 bases and 4 bases respectively, with 16 bases between them. CDR3 DNA sequence: TGTGCCACGGCGCCACAGAGGGAGTATAATTCACCCCTCCACTTT. Encoded protein: CATAPQREYNSPLHF. The full variable domain, with the rest looked up from reference TRBV15 and TRBJ1-6, is DAMVIQNPRYQVTQFGKPVTLSCSQTLNHNVMYWYQQKSSQAPKLLFHYYDKDFNNEADTPDNFQSRRPNTSFCFLDIRSPGLGDTAMYLCATAPQREYNSPLHFGNGTRLTVT.

The J gene is TRBJ2-7, the V gene TRBV4-3; perhaps TRBD2 as D (5 bases). Germline assignment: CDR1 LGHNA and CDR2 YSLEER. The V and J ends lost 0 bases and 7 bases respectively, with 16 bases between them. The CDR3 has 15 residues. The CDR3 reads CASSQDDLPGREQYF. The CDR3, as DNA: TGCGCCAGCAGCCAAGATGATCTCCCGGGGAGAGAGCAGTACTTC.

J is TRBJ1-5 and V is TRBV5-8; D is uncertain. V lost 3 bases and J 2 bases, leaving 15 bases between the germline ends. This CDR3 is built from 16 residues. CDR1 SGHTS and CDR2 YDEGEE come from the germline V gene. The CDR3: CASSSLSFRGNQPQHF. For the CDR3, the DNA is TGTGCCAGCAGCTCTCTATCCTTCCGGGGCAATCAGCCCCAGCATTTT.